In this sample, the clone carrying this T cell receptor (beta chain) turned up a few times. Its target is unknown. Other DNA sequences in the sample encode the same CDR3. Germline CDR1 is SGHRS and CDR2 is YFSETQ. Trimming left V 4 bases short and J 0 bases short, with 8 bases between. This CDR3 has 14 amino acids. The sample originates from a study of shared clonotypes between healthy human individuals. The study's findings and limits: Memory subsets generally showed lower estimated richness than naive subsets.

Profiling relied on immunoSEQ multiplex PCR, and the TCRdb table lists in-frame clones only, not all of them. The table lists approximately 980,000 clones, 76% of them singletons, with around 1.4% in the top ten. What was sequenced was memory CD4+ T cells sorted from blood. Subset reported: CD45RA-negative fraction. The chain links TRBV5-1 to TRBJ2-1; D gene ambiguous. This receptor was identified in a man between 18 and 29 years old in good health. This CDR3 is CASSPGSSYNEQFF. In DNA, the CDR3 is TGCGCCAGCAGCCCGGGTAGCTCCTACAATGAGCAGTTCTTC.